One and the same sample provided the 6 T cell receptor beta chains below, sequenced in a study of T cell responses to AZD1222 COVID-19 vaccine. The protocol was immunoSEQ multiplex PCR, while the TCRdb copy is restricted to in-frame clones and leaves out a portion. This table holds some 94,000 clones, about 90% found once. The sequences come from peripheral blood, collected on day 0 of AZD1222 vaccination. These receptors all stem from an adult in good health.

The rearrangement links TRBV30 to TRBJ2-6; 8 nucleotides match TRBD1. The CDR3 has 16 residues. V was clipped by 1 base and J by 0 bases; unmatched bases: 2. CDR1 GTSNPN and CDR2 SVGIG come from the germline V gene (reference sequence). The CDR3 DNA sequence: TGTGCCTGGAGTGCTACAGGGGGCTCTGGGGCCAACGTCCTGACTTTC. It codes for CAWSATGGSGANVLTF. Full variable domain (remainder filled in from reference TRBV30 and TRBJ2-6): SQTIHQWPATLVQPVGSPLSLECTVEGTSNPNLYWYRQAAGRGLQLLFYSVGIGQISSEVPQNLSASRPQDRQFILSSKKLLLSDSGFYLCAWSATGGSGANVLTFGAGSRLTVL.

This clone was observed a few times. The V call is TRBV7-2, the J call TRBJ1-2; no definite D call. The CDR3 loop spans 14 amino acids. The germline V gene encodes CDR1 SGHTA and CDR2 FQGNSA. V was trimmed by 1 base and J by 0 bases, leaving 6 bases between them. CDR3 sequence reads: CASSLDGANYGYTF. The CDR3 bases are TGTGCCAGCAGCTTAGACGGAGCTAACTATGGCTACACCTTC.

The genes are TRBV5-4 and TRBJ2-7; D is perhaps TRBD2 (5 bases). The V gene lost 4 bases and the J gene lost 0 bases, with 11 bases spanning the gap. This CDR3 is 14 amino acids long. CDR1 is SGHNT and CDR2 is YYREEE in the germline V gene (reference sequence). The CDR3 region has the DNA TGTGCCAGCAGCCCCGGACTTCGCTCCTACGAGCAGTACTTC. This encodes CASSPGLRSYEQYF.

The genes are TRBV6-5 and TRBJ1-5; no firm D call. The V and J ends lost 0 bases and 4 bases respectively, with 7 bases between them. Germline loops: CDR1 MNHEY, CDR2 SVGAGI. This CDR3 comprises 14 residues. CDR3 residues: CASSYSRGNQPQHF. CDR3 sequence (DNA): TGTGCCAGCAGTTACTCTCGGGGAAATCAGCCCCAGCATTTT.

The chain uses TRBV11-3 and TRBJ2-3, with 10 bases fitting TRBD2. Germline-derived CDR1 and CDR2 are SGHNT and YENEEA. Unmatched junction bases numbered 2, after V lost 5 bases and J lost 3 bases. This CDR3 contains 14 residues. The CDR3 DNA is TGTGCCAGCAGCCCGGGACTAGCGACAGATACGCAGTATTTT. Protein product: CASSPGLATDTQYF.

This sequence joins TRBV9 and TRBJ1-2; D possibly corresponds to TRBD1 (5 bases). Germline-derived CDR1 and CDR2 are SGDLS and YYNGEE. The CDR3 spans 18 residues. Trimming shortened V by 3 bases and J by 3 bases, and 24 bases separated the two germline ends. This CDR3 is CASSEGPRGGSGDYGYTF. CDR3 nucleotides: TGTGCCAGCAGCGAGGGCCCCCGTGGGGGGTCGGGCGACTATGGCTACACCTTC. Complete variable domain (other parts from reference TRBV9 and TRBJ1-2): DSGVTQTPKHLITATGQRVTLRCSPRSGDLSVYWYQQSLDQGLQFLIQYYNGEERAKGNILERFSAQQFPDLHSELNLSSLELGDSALYFCASSEGPRGGSGDYGYTFGSGTRLTVV.